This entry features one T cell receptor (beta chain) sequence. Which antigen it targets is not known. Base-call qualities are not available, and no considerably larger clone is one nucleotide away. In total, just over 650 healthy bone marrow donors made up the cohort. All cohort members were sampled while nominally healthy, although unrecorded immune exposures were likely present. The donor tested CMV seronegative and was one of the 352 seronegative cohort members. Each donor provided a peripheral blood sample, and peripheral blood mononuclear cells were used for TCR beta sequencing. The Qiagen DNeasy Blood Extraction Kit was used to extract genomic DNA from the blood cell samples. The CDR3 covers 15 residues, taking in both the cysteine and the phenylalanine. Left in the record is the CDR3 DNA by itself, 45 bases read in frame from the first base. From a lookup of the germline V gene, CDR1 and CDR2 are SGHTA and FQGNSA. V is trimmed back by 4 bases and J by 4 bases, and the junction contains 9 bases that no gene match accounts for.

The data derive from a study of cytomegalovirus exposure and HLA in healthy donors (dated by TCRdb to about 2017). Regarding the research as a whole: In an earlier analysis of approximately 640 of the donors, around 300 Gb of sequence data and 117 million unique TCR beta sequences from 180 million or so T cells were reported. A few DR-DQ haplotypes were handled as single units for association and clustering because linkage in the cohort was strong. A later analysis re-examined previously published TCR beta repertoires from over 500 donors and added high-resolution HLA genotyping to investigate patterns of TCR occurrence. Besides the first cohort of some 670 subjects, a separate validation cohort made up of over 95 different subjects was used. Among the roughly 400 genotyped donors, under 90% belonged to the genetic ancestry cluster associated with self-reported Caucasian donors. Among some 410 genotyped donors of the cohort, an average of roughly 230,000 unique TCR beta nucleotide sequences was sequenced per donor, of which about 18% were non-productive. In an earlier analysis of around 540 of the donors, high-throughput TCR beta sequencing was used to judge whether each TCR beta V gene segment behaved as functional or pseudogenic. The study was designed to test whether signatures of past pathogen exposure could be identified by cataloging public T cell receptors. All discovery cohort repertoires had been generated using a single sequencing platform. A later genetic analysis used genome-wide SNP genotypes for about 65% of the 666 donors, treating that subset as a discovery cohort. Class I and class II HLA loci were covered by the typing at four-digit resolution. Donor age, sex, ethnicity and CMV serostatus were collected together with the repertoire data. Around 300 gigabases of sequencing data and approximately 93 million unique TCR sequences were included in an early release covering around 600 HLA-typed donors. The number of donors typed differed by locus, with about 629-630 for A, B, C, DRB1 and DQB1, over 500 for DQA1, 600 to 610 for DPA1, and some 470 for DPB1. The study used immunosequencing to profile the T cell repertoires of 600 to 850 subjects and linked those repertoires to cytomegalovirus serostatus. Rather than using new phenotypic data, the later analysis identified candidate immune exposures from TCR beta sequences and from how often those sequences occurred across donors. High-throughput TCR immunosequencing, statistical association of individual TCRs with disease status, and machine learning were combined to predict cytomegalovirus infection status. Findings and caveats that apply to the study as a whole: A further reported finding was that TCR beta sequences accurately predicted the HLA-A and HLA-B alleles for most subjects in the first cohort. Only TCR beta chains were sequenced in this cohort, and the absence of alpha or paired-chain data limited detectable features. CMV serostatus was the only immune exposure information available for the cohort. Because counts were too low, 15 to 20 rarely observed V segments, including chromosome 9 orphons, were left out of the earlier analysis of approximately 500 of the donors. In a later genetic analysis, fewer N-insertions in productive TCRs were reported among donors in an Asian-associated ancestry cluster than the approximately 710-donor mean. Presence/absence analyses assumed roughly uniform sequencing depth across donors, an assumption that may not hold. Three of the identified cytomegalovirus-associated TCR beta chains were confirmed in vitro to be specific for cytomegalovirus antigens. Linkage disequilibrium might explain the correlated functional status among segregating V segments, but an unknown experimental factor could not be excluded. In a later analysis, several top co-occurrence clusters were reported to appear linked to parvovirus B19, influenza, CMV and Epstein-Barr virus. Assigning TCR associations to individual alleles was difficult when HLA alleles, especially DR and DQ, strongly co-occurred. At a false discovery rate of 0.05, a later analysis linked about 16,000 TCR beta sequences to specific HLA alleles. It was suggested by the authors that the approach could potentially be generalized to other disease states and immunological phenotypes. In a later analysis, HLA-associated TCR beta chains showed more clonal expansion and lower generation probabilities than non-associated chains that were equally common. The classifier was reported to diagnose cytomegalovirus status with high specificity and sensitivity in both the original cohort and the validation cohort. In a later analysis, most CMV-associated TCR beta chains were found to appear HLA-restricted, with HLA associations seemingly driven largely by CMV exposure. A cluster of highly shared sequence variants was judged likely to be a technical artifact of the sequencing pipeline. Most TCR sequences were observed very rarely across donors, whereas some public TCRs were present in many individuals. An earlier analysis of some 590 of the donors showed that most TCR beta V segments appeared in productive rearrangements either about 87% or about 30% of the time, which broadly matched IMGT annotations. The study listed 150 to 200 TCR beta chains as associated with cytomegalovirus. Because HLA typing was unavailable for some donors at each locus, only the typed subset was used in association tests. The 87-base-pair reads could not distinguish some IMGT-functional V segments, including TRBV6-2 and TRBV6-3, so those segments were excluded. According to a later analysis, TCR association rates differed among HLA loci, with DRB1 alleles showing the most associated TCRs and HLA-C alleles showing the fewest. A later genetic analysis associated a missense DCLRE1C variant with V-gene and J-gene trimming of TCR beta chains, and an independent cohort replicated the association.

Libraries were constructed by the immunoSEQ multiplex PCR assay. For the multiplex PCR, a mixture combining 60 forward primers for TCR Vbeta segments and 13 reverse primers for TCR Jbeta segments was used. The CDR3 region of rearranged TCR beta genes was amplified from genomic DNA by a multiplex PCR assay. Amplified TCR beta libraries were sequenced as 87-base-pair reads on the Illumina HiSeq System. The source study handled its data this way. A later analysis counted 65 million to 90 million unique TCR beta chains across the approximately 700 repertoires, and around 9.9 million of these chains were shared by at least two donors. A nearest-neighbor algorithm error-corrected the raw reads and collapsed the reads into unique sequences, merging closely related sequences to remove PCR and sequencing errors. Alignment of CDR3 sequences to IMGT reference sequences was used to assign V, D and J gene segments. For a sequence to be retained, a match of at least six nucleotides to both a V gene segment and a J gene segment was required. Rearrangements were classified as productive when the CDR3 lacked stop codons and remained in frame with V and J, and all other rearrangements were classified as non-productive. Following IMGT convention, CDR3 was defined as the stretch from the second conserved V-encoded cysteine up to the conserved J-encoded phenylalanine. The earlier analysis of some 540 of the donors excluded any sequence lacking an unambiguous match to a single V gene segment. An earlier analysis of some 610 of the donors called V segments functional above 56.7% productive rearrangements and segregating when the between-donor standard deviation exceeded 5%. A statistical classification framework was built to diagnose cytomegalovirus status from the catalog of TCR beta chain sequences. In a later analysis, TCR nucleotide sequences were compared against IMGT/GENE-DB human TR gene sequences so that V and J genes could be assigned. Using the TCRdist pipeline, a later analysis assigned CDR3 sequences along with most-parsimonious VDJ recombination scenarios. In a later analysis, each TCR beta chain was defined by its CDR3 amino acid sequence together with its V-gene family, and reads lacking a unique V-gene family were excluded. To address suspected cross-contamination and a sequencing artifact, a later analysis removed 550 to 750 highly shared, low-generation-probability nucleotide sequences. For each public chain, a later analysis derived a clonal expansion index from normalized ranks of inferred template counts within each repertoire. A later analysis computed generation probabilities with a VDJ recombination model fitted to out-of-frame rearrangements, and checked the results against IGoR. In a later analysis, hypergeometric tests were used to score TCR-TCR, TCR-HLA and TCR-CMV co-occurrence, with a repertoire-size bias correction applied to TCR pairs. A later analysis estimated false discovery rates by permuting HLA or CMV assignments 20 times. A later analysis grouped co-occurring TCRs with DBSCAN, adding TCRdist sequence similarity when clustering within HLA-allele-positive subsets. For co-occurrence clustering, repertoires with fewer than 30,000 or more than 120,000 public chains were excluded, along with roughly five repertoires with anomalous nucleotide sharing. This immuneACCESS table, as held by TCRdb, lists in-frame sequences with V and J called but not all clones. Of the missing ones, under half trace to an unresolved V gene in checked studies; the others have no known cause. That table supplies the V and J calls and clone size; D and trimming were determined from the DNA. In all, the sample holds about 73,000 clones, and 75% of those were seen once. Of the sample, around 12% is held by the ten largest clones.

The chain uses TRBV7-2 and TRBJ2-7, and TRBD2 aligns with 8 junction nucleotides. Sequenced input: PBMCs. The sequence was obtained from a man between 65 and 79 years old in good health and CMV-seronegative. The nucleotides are TGTGCCAGCAGCTCGCAGAGCGGGAGTTCGTACGAGCAGTACTTC. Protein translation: CASSSQSGSSYEQYF.